This entry describes one TCR beta chain. The antigen remains undetermined. This record belongs to a study of OX40 agonist ivuxolimab in advanced cancers. Study results and caveats: CD8+ T cells (on average) carried more expanded clones than CD4+ T cells. Low normalized clonal expansion also occurred in some nonresponding patients. At 0.1 to 3.0 mg/kg and by week 6, CD4+ and CD8+ T cells in the blood had expanded clonally.

The CDR3 is 18 residues long. J gave up 2 bases and V 5 bases, and 10 bases lay outside the gene matches. The germline V gene encodes CDR1 LNHDA and CDR2 SQIVND (reference sequence). Here immunoSEQ multiplex PCR was the method, and the copy in TCRdb shows in-frame clones only, minus some. The sample holds about 76,000 clones; around 84% are singletons and the top ten take roughly 2.5%. The sequence was obtained from an adult with an advanced solid tumor such as melanoma, head and neck, liver or kidney cancer. The rearrangement links TRBV19 to TRBJ2-5, with 14 bases matching TRBD2. The sample was CD4+ or CD8+ T cells sorted from blood, taken in a trial of the OX40 agonist ivuxolimab. CDR3 protein: CASSSTSGGAGLQETQYF. The CDR3 DNA reads as TGTGCCAGTAGTTCGACTAGCGGGGGGGCGGGCCTTCAAGAGACCCAGTACTTC. The full variable domain, its missing parts supplied by reference TRBV19 and TRBJ2-5, is DGGITQSPKYLFRKEGQNVTLSCEQNLNHDAMYWYRQDPGQGLRLIYYSQIVNDFQKGDIAEGYSVSREKKESFPLTVTSAQKNPTAFYLCASSSTSGGAGLQETQYFGPGTRLLVL.